This is a list of T cell receptor beta chains from one sample in a study of T cells after yellow fever vaccination. TCRdb reprocessed the 5' RACE reads via MiXCR and lists one record per CDR3 protein. The data show 360,000 or so distinct CDR3 sequences, around 10% seen once. Sequencing used PBMCs, obtained on the day of the first yellow fever vaccination. These TCRs come from a man between 18 and 35 years old who received the YFV17D yellow fever vaccine. Both conserved end residues are part of each CDR3. A D gene is named only where the DNA matches it firmly. Only some rows state a clone size, as once, few, many or a class for expanded clones.

V	size	D	J	DNA	CDR3
TRBV7-2	many	TRBD1	TRBJ1-6	TGTGCCAGCAGCACCTGGACAGGGGAATATTCACCCCTCCACTTT	CASSTWTGEYSPLHF
TRBV20-1	few	.	TRBJ1-2	TGCAGTGCTACCAGTAGGGGCTATGGCTACACCTTC	CSATSRGYGYTF
TRBV10-3	once	.	TRBJ2-3	TGTGCCATCAGCGACGCGGGGGCCTCCACAGATACGCAGTATTTT	CAISDAGASTDTQYF
TRBV4-2	.	.	TRBJ2-5	TGTGCCAGCAGCTCAAAACGGGGGTTTGAGACCCAGTACTTC	CASSSKRGFETQYF
TRBV4-1	many	.	TRBJ1-4	TGCGCCAGCAGCCAACCCCCAGGGTCATTGGAAAAACTGTTTTTT	CASSQPPGSLEKLFF
TRBV7-9	once	.	TRBJ1-1	TGTGCCAGCCTGCTAGGGCAGGCGGCTGAAGCTTTCTTT	CASLLGQAAEAFF
TRBV29-1	.	TRBD1	TRBJ2-1	TGCAGCGTTGAAGAAGGACAGGGGGCTGGGGAGCAGTTCTTC	CSVEEGQGAGEQFF
TRBV25-1	few	.	TRBJ1-2	TGTGCCAGCAGTGAATCAGGGTCGGCTGCTAACTATGGCTACACCTTC	CASSESGSAANYGYTF
TRBV4-1	.	.	TRBJ2-5	TGCGCCAGCAGCCAAGAAATCTGGGCGGCCACAATGAATTTTGGTAAAGAGACCCAGTACTTC	CASSQEIWAATMNFGKETQYF
TRBV5-4	.	TRBD1	TRBJ2-7	TGTGCCAGCAGCCTCCGGGACAGGAACGAGCAGTACTTC	CASSLRDRNEQYF
TRBV6-5	many	.	TRBJ2-1	TGTGCCAGCAGAGCCGGACAATACAATGAGCAGTTCTTC	CASRAGQYNEQFF
TRBV5-1	.	TRBD1	TRBJ2-1	TGCGCCAGCACTCTAGGGGACAGCTCCTACAATGAGCAGTTCTTC	CASTLGDSSYNEQFF
TRBV4-1	.	.	TRBJ1-2	TGCGCCAGCAGCCCAGGGGATAGCTGGGGCTACACCTTC	CASSPGDSWGYTF
TRBV29-1	.	.	TRBJ1-1	TGCAGCGTTGAAACCGGCCGGGGTGGCACTGAAGCTTTCTTT	CSVETGRGGTEAFF
TRBV20-1	few	TRBD2	TRBJ2-3	TGCAGTGCTACCAAAGGACTAGCATACACAGATACGCAGTATTTT	CSATKGLAYTDTQYF
TRBV25-1	.	TRBD2	TRBJ2-5	TGTGCCAGCAGTAGAACTAGCGGGGTCCAAGAGACCCAGTACTTC	CASSRTSGVQETQYF
TRBV4-3	.	.	TRBJ2-3	TGCGCCAGCAGCCGGGCATGGAGGACCTCGGGAGATACGCAGTATTTT	CASSRAWRTSGDTQYF
TRBV5-6	few	.	TRBJ1-1	TGTGCCAGCAGCTTGCTGGTACTGAACACTGAAGCTTTCTTT	CASSLLVLNTEAFF
TRBV20-1	few	TRBD2	TRBJ2-1	TGCAGTGTTTCGCGGGGGTTCTCCTACAATGAGCAGTTCTTC	CSVSRGFSYNEQFF
TRBV7-2	.	.	TRBJ1-2	TGTGCCAGCAGCTTCCCTAACCGGGACCTTTATGGCTACACCTTC	CASSFPNRDLYGYTF
TRBV5-1	once	.	TRBJ1-3	TGCGCCAGAAAGGCCCAGGGACTCTCTGGAAACACCATATATTTT	CARKAQGLSGNTIYF
TRBV6-5	few	.	TRBJ2-2	TGTGCCAGCAGTTATTGGGGTCCGAACACCGGGGAGCTGTTTTTT	CASSYWGPNTGELFF
TRBV6-5	few	.	TRBJ1-1	TGTGCCAGCAGTTACTCGAAACAGAGAAATTTGAACACTGAAGCTTTCTTT	CASSYSKQRNLNTEAFF
TRBV7-6	.	.	TRBJ2-1	TGTGCCAGCAGCCTAAACCGGGGGGCCACCTACAATGAGCAGTTCTTC	CASSLNRGATYNEQFF
TRBV21-1	.	.	TRBJ2-5	TGTGCCAGCAGCAAAACGACCTATAGATACCAAGAGACCCAGTACTTC	CASSKTTYRYQETQYF
TRBV2	.	.	TRBJ1-6	TGTGCCAGCACGATTGAAGGTTATAATTCACCCCTCCACTTT	CASTIEGYNSPLHF
TRBV4-3	few	.	TRBJ2-1	TGCGCCAGCAGCCAAGCCGTCATTCCCTTCTACAATGAGCAGTTCTTC	CASSQAVIPFYNEQFF
TRBV7-3	.	TRBD2	TRBJ2-1	TGTGCCAGCAGCTTAACAGGGCTAGCGGAGACGCAGTTCTTC	CASSLTGLAETQFF
TRBV25-1	few	TRBD1	TRBJ2-1	TGTGCCAGCAGTGGAGGACCGACAGGGGGGGATGAGCAGTTCTTC	CASSGGPTGGDEQFF
TRBV12-3/TRBV12-4	many	.	TRBJ2-2	TGTGCCAGCACCATACTAACCCCACGCGCCGGGGAGCTGTTTTTT	CASTILTPRAGELFF
TRBV7-3	.	TRBD1	TRBJ2-3	TGTGCCAGCAGCAGGGACAGGGGGAAGGATACGCAGTATTTT	CASSRDRGKDTQYF
TRBV6-2/TRBV6-3	.	TRBD1	TRBJ1-2	TGTGCCAGCAGTGACCCCCCGGGACAGGGAATTGATGGCTACACCTTC	CASSDPPGQGIDGYTF
TRBV20-1	.	.	TRBJ1-2	TGCAGTGCTAGAAGGGGCTCCTTAACTCGTGGCTACACCTTC	CSARRGSLTRGYTF
TRBV12-3/TRBV12-4	.	TRBD2	TRBJ2-3	TGTGCCAGCAGCCCCCTAGCGGGGGGAGATACGCAGTATTTT	CASSPLAGGDTQYF
TRBV6-2/TRBV6-3	.	TRBD1	TRBJ2-2	TGTGCCAGCAGTTACCGGGACAGGGGAGATGTTTGGACCGGGGAGCTGTTTTTT	CASSYRDRGDVWTGELFF
TRBV7-2	.	.	TRBJ1-2	TGTGCCAGCAGCTTAGAGGCCTTCAGGGCCGTCTATGGCTACACCTTC	CASSLEAFRAVYGYTF
TRBV7-9	few	TRBD1	TRBJ1-3	TGTGCCAGCAGCTATGGACAGGCCAACACCATATATTTT	CASSYGQANTIYF
TRBV24-1	.	TRBD1	TRBJ2-1	TGTGCCACCAGTGATCCGGGACAGGGGACCGTCAATGAGCAGTTCTTC	CATSDPGQGTVNEQFF
TRBV4-1	few	.	TRBJ2-3	TGCGCCAGCAGCCGCTCCGAAGGGCTTGGCACAGATACGCAGTATTTT	CASSRSEGLGTDTQYF
TRBV7-6	few	TRBD1	TRBJ1-1	TGTGCCAGCAGCCAAGGACAGGGATGGACTGAAGCTTTCTTT	CASSQGQGWTEAFF
TRBV5-1	.	.	TRBJ2-5	TGCGCCAGCAGCCTCCAGTACAAAGAGACCCAGTACTTC	CASSLQYKETQYF
TRBV5-5	few	TRBD1	TRBJ2-1	TGTGCCAGCAGGCAACCGGGACAGAGGGCCAATGAGCAGTTCTTC	CASRQPGQRANEQFF
TRBV19	few	.	TRBJ1-2	TGTGCCAGTATTACGGGAGCTGGGGGCTACACCTTC	CASITGAGGYTF
TRBV29-1	.	TRBD1	TRBJ2-1	TGCAGCGTGATACCCGTTTGGGACAGGGAGCAGTTCTTC	CSVIPVWDREQFF
TRBV20-1	.	TRBD1	TRBJ2-5	TGCAGTGCTAATACCCGACAGGGGAGGCAGGAGACCCAGTACTTC	CSANTRQGRQETQYF
TRBV20-1	.	TRBD2	TRBJ2-5	TGCAGTGCTAGAGATTTGAGCGAGCGGGGGAGTCAAGAGACCCAGTACTTC	CSARDLSERGSQETQYF
TRBV29-1	.	.	TRBJ2-4	TGCAGCGTCGGCCACCCCGGGGGAGCCAAAAACATTCAGTACTTC	CSVGHPGGAKNIQYF
TRBV20-1	many	.	TRBJ2-3	TGCAGTGCTTACGGTCCCACAACCACAGATACGCAGTATTTT	CSAYGPTTTDTQYF
TRBV6-1	few	TRBD1	TRBJ1-1	TGTGCCAGCAGTCCCAAATCCGGGACAGGGCTCTCTCCTGAAGCTTTCTTT	CASSPKSGTGLSPEAFF
TRBV19	.	.	TRBJ1-5	TGTGCCAGTAGCTGGGGAGGCGGAAGCAATCAGCCCCAGCATTTT	CASSWGGGSNQPQHF
TRBV25-1	few	.	TRBJ2-5	TGTGCCAGCAGTGAGAATGGCCAGTACTTC	CASSENGQYF
TRBV7-7	few	TRBD2	TRBJ2-5	TGTGCCAGCAGCCGAAACCCGGGACTAGCGGCGACGCTGTACCAAGAGACCCAGTACTTC	CASSRNPGLAATLYQETQYF
TRBV7-2	many	.	TRBJ2-5	TGTGCCAGCAGTAACTCAGAGACCCAGTACTTC	CASSNSETQYF
TRBV5-1	.	TRBD1	TRBJ1-1	TGCGCCAGCCGTAGACAGGGCCGGGTCACTGAAGCTTTCTTT	CASRRQGRVTEAFF
TRBV7-9	few	TRBD1	TRBJ1-1	TGTGCCAGCAGTCAACAGGGGAGTAACACTGAAGCTTTCTTT	CASSQQGSNTEAFF
TRBV21-1	.	.	TRBJ2-3	TGTGCCAGCGGGGGACTAGCGGGGGGGCAACTCCATACGCAGTATTTT	CASGGLAGGQLHTQYF
TRBV4-2	once	.	TRBJ2-1	TGTGCCAGCAGCCAAGGAAAGGGGCGGAGTGAGCAGTTCTTC	CASSQGKGRSEQFF